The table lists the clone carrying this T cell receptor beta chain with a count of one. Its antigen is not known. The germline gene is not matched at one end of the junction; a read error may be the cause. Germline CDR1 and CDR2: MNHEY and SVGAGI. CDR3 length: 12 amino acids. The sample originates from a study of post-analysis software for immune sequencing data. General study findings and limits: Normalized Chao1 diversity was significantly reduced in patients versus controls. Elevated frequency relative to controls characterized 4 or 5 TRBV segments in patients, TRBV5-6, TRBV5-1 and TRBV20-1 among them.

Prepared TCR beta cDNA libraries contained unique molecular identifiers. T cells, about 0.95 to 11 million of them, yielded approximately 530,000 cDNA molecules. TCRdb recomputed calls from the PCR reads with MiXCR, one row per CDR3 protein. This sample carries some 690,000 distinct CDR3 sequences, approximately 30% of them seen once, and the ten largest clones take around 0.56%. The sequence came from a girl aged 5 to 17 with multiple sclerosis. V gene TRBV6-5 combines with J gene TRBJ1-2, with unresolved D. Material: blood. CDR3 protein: CTSSQAPGTYTF. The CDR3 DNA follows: TGTACCAGCAGCCAGGCCCCGGGTACCTACACCTTC.